This TCR beta chain comes out of a study of CD8 T cells in Susac syndrome. Whole-study results and caveats: A relatively small number of individuals underwent TCR sequencing and HLA analysis.

Sequencing of TCR beta was performed on blood CD8+ and CD4+ T cells. Negative isolation yielded the CD8+ and CD4+ T cells, while FACS enriched the TEMRA cells. Concerning this clonotype: What it recognizes is unknown.

Germline CDR1 is SQVTM and CDR2 is ANQGSEA. CDR3 length: 17 amino acids. J gave up 1 base and V 6 bases, and 7 bases lay outside the gene matches. Random hexamers primed reverse transcription of about 0.45 to 1 ug RNA. The authors amplified TCR beta CDR3 across 54 Vbeta and 13 Jbeta using immunoSEQ multiplex PCR. TCRdb re-derived calls from the immunoSEQ multiplex PCR reads in MiXCR, one entry per CDR3 protein. The sample has 120,000 to 150,000 distinct CDR3 sequences; around 96% are singletons. The chain recombines TRBV29-1 with TRBJ2-6; the match to TRBD1 covers 12 bases. The sequenced sample consisted of CD4+ T cells from PBMCs. The sequence came from a human donor with multiple sclerosis. The CDR3 spells CSVQKGQGASGANVLTF. The CDR3 DNA reads TGCAGCGTACAAAAGGGACAGGGGGCGTCTGGGGCCAACGTCCTGACTTTC. Full variable domain (outside the CDR3, taken from reference TRBV29-1 and TRBJ2-6): SAVISQKPSRDICQRGTSLTIQCQVDSQVTMMFWYRQQPGQSLTLIATANQGSEATYESGFVIDKFPISRPNLTFSTLTVSNMSPEDSSIYLCSVQKGQGASGANVLTFGAGSRLTVL.